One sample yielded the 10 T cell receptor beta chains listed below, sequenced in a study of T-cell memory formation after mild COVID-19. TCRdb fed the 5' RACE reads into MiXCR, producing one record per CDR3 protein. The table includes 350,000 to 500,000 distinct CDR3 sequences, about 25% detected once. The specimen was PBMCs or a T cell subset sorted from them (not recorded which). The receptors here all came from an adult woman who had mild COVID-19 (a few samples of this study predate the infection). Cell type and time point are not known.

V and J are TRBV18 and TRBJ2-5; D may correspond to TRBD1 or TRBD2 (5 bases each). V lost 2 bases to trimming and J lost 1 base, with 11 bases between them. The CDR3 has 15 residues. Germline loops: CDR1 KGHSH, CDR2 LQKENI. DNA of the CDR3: TGTGCCAGCTCACCATGGGGGACGGCCCAAGAGACCCAGTACTTC. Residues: CASSPWGTAQETQYF.

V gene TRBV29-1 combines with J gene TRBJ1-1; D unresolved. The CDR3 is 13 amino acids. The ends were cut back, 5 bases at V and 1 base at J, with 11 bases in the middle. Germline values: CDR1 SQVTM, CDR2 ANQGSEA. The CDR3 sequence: CSVRGRWNTEAFF. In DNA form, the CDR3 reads TGCAGCGTTAGAGGAAGGTGGAACACTGAAGCTTTCTTT. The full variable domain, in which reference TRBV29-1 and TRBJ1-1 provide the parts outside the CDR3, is SAVISQKPSRDICQRGTSLTIQCQVDSQVTMMFWYRQQPGQSLTLIATANQGSEATYESGFVIDKFPISRPNLTFSTLTVSNMSPEDSSIYLCSVRGRWNTEAFFGQGTRLTVV.

The CDR3 reads CASSEWDSWPDTQYF. CDR3 DNA: TGTGCCAGCAGCGAGTGGGACTCCTGGCCAGATACGCAGTATTTT. The rearrangement links TRBV9 to TRBJ2-3, with a weak D call TRBD2 (6 bases). The CDR3 loop spans 15 amino acids. Germline lookup yields CDR1 SGDLS and CDR2 YYNGEE. V was clipped by 3 bases and J by 4 bases, with 15 bases between them.

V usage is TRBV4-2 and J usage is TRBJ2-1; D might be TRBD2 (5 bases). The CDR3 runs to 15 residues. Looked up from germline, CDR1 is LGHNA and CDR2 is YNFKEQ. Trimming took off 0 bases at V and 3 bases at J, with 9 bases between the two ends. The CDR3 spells CASSQEPSLYNEQFF. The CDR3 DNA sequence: TGTGCCAGCAGCCAAGAGCCTAGCCTCTACAATGAGCAGTTCTTC.

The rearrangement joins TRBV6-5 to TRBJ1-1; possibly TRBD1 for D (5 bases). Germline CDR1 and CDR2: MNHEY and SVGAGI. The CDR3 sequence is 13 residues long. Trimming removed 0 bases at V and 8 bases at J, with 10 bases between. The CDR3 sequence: CASSYSDRTEAFF. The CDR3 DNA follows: TGTGCCAGCAGTTACTCGGATCGGACAGAAGCTTTCTTT.

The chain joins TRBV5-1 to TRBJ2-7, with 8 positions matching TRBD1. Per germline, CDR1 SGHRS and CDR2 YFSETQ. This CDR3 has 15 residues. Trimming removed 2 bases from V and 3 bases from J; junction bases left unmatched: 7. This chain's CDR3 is CASSFSGTGLYEQYF. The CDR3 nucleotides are TGCGCCAGCAGCTTCTCTGGGACAGGACTCTACGAGCAGTACTTC.

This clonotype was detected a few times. CDR3 bases: TGTGCCACCACGAAGTGGACAGGGGAGGACTCCACAGATACGCAGTATTTT. Translating gives CATTKWTGEDSTDTQYF. The chain is built from TRBV24-1 and TRBJ2-3; 9 bases map to TRBD1. CDR1 is KGHDR and CDR2 is SFDVKD in the germline V gene. V lost 8 bases to trimming and J lost 2 bases; unmatched junction nucleotides: 13. The length of the CDR3 is 17 residues.

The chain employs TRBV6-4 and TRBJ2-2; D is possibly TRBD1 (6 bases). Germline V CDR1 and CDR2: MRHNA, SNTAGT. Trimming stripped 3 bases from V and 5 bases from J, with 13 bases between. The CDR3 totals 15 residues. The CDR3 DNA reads TGTGCCAGCAGTGAGGCAGGGGCGCGTACCGGGGAGCTGTTTTTT. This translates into CASSEAGARTGELFF.

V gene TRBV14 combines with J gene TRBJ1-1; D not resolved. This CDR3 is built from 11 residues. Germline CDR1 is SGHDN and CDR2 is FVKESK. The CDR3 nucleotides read TGTGCACAGCGGATCGGGACTGAAGCTTTCTTT. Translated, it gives CAQRIGTEAFF.

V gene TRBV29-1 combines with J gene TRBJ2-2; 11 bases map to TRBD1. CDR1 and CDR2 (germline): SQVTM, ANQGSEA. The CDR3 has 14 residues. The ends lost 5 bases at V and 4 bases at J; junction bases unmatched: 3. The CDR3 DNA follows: TGCAGCGTTCGGACAGGGGGCGTCACCGGGGAGCTGTTTTTT. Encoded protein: CSVRTGGVTGELFF.